Listed below are T cell receptor beta chains from one sample, sequenced in a study of beta chain features in type 1 diabetes. Profiling relied on immunoSEQ multiplex PCR, and the TCRdb table lists in-frame clones only, not all of them. The repertoire holds 300,000 to 450,000 clones, with around 10% as singletons. Sequenced sample: central memory CD4+ T cells from blood. Receptors originate from a man aged 25 to 40 with type 1 diabetes. Both conserved end residues are part of each CDR3. A D gene is named only where the DNA matches it firmly. Some rows mark clone size as missing; the rest say once, few, many or name a class of expanded clone.

cdr3_nt: TGTGCCAGCAGCCTCCTTATGGGACAGGGCTACGAGCAGTACTTC; cdr3_aa: CASSLLMGQGYEQYF; j_call: TRBJ2-7; clone_size: few; v_call: TRBV11-2; d_call: TRBD1
cdr3_nt: TGTGCCAGCAGTTTACCACTAGCAGATACGCAGTATTTT; cdr3_aa: CASSLPLADTQYF; j_call: TRBJ2-3; clone_size: few; v_call: TRBV10-3; d_call: .
cdr3_nt: TGCGCCAGCAGTCAATCGCCAGGGGGCGTCGGGAACACTGAAGCTTTCTTT; cdr3_aa: CASSQSPGGVGNTEAFF; j_call: TRBJ1-1; clone_size: .; v_call: TRBV7-8; d_call: TRBD1
cdr3_nt: TGTGCCATCAGTGAACGGAATGAGCAGTTCTTC; cdr3_aa: CAISERNEQFF; j_call: TRBJ2-1; clone_size: many; v_call: TRBV10-3; d_call: .
cdr3_nt: TGTGCCAGCAGTTTCGCCGGGACAGAGACTTATGGCTACACCTTC; cdr3_aa: CASSFAGTETYGYTF; j_call: TRBJ1-2; clone_size: few; v_call: TRBV28; d_call: TRBD1
cdr3_nt: TGCAGCGGGATGGAGGGATACACCATATATTTT; cdr3_aa: CSGMEGYTIYF; j_call: TRBJ1-3; clone_size: few; v_call: TRBV29-1; d_call: .
cdr3_nt: TGTGCCACCAGCAGCCAGGGGGGGTTCCAAGAGACCCAGTACTTC; cdr3_aa: CATSSQGGFQETQYF; j_call: TRBJ2-5; clone_size: .; v_call: TRBV15; d_call: .
cdr3_nt: TGTGCCATCAGTGAGTTTAGGGGACAGACCAACACTGAAGCTTTCTTT; cdr3_aa: CAISEFRGQTNTEAFF; j_call: TRBJ1-1; clone_size: many; v_call: TRBV10-3; d_call: TRBD1
cdr3_nt: TGTGCCAGCTCACTTACTCAACTAGCGGTGAACACCGGGGAGCTGTTTTTT; cdr3_aa: CASSLTQLAVNTGELFF; j_call: TRBJ2-2; clone_size: few; v_call: TRBV18; d_call: TRBD2
cdr3_nt: TGTGCCAGCAGTTGGCCAGGGGGCAATCAGCCCCAGCATTTT; cdr3_aa: CASSWPGGNQPQHF; j_call: TRBJ1-5; clone_size: many; v_call: TRBV28; d_call: .
cdr3_nt: TGTGCCAGCAGCTTAAGGACAGGGGGCGGAAACACCATATATTTT; cdr3_aa: CASSLRTGGGNTIYF; j_call: TRBJ1-3; clone_size: few; v_call: TRBV5-5; d_call: TRBD1
cdr3_nt: TGTGCCAGCAGTTTCGGGAATCAGCCCCAGCATTTT; cdr3_aa: CASSFGNQPQHF; j_call: TRBJ1-5; clone_size: .; v_call: TRBV28; d_call: .
cdr3_nt: TGTGCCAGCAGCCCCCTAGAGGGTAGCGGGGCCCACTACGAGCAGTACTTC; cdr3_aa: CASSPLEGSGAHYEQYF; j_call: TRBJ2-7; clone_size: few; v_call: TRBV4-2; d_call: TRBD2
cdr3_nt: TGTGCCAGCTCTTCTGGGGGGGGCTACGAGCAGTACTTC; cdr3_aa: CASSSGGGYEQYF; j_call: TRBJ2-7; clone_size: .; v_call: TRBV18; d_call: TRBD2
cdr3_nt: TGTGCCAGCGACCCCGGGGGAGGCGAGACCCAGTACTTC; cdr3_aa: CASDPGGGETQYF; j_call: TRBJ2-5; clone_size: many; v_call: TRBV14; d_call: .
cdr3_nt: TGTGCCAGCAGCCCTAGACAGGGAAGGATAATTAGCAATCAGCCCCAGCATTTT; cdr3_aa: CASSPRQGRIISNQPQHF; j_call: TRBJ1-5; clone_size: .; v_call: TRBV11-3; d_call: TRBD1